This T cell receptor beta chain derives from a study of molecular identifiers for immune sequencing clone quantification. General study points: Among effectors, clones above 20 RNA copies held over 99% of molecules; among naive cells, under 1%.

A word on this clonotype: Its target is not known.

As previously described, bulk TCR libraries were made using listed TCR primers. TCRdb recomputed calls from the PCR reads with MiXCR, one row per CDR3 protein. This table holds over 100,000 distinct CDR3 sequences, 30% to 35% found once. The ends were cut back, 1 base at V and 5 bases at J, with 15 bases in the middle. The CDR3 loop spans 15 amino acids. CDR1 is MDHEN and CDR2 is SYDVKM in the germline V gene. It was from approximately 22,000 to 940,000 sorted cells, with 10%, 30% or 50% RNA, that naive CD8 libraries came. This receptor was obtained from a human donor in good health. Some libraries in this study had Jurkat cell RNA spiked in. Sequenced input: naive CD8+ T cells from blood, with Jurkat cell RNA spiked in. Indicated subset: FACS-sorted CD8+CD4-CCR7+CD45RA+ naive T cells. This sequence joins TRBV28 and TRBJ2-7, with TRBD1 as a possible D gene (6 bases). CDR3 in amino acids: CASSLYAGASNEQYF. CDR3 nucleotides: TGTGCCAGCAGTTTATATGCAGGGGCGTCAAACGAGCAGTACTTC.